Below, one T cell receptor beta chain is given with its context. Its antigen is still unknown. This specimen belongs to a study of vaccination and CD4 T cells after COVID-19. In the study overall: Post-vaccination specimens were collected at a median of 72 days following dose two (range 14 to 241).

Findings of the study overall: Median approximately 84% of reactive clones detected in convalescent patients emerged only post-vaccination.

The Oncomine TCR Beta short-read assay generated sequence data from the DNA of cultured CD4+ T cells. The template was genomic DNA from cultured CD4+ T cells. TCRdb ran MiXCR on the PCR reads and lists one entry per CDR3 protein. The sample includes several thousand distinct CDR3 sequences, approximately 66% of them seen just once. As to treatment: approximately nine-day PBMC culture with coronavirus spike peptide pools or control peptides (ViraFEST assay). US Alpha, Beta and Delta variants postdated the positive PCR dates, which ran from March to December 2020. This CDR3 contains 14 residues. V dropped 4 bases and J dropped 4 bases, with 13 bases sitting between them. Germline loops: CDR1 MNHEY, CDR2 SVGAGI.

Sequencing was performed on CD4+ T cells from blood, cultured in vitro. The rearrangement uses TRBV6-5 and TRBJ1-2; D is unclear. The source of this sequence is a human donor who had recovered from COVID-19. CDR3 DNA sequence: TGTGCCAGCAGTTTAGGCGGCGGAACCTATGGCTACACCTTC. Encoded protein: CASSLGGGTYGYTF.